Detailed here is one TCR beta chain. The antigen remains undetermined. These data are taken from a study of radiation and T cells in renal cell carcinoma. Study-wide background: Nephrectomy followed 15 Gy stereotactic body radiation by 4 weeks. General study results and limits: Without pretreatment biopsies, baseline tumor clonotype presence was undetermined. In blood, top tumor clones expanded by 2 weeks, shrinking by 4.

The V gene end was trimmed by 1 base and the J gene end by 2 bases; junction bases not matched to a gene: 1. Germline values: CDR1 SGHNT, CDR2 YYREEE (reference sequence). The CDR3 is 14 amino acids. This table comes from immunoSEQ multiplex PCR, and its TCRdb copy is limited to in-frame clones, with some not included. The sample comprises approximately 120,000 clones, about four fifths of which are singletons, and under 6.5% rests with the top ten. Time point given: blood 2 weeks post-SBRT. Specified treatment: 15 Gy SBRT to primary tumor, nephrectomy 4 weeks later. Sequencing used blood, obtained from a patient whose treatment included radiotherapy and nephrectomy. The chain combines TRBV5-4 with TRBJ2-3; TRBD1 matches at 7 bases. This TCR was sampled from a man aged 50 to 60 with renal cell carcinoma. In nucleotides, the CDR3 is TGTGCCAGCAGCTTGCAGGGGGACACAGATACGCAGTATTTT. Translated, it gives CASSLQGDTDTQYF.